The sequence of this TCR beta chain was determined in a study of radiotherapy plus CTLA-4 blockade in lung cancer. Study at large: Disease control was seen in approximately 31% of patients, objective responses in more than 15%. Study conclusions and caveats: Researchers report tumor-derived TCR clones expanding in blood after radiotherapy plus ipilimumab. Together with interferon-beta, which increased in serum after radiation, early dynamic changes in blood T cell clones were reportedly the best predictors of response.

About this clone: Its antigen is not identified.

Only in-frame clones appear in the TCRdb table, and some are missing; sequencing was by immunoSEQ multiplex PCR. The sample yields 50,000 to 85,000 clones, over 75% seen once. Germline CDR1 is MDHEN and CDR2 is SYDVKM. Trimming took 8 bases from V and 3 from J; bases not matched to a gene: 2. The CDR3 contains 12 residues. Receiving focal radiation plus CTLA-4 blockade with ipilimumab were patients who had chemo-refractory metastatic non-small-cell lung cancer. This specimen was peripheral blood, taken from a patient treated with radiotherapy plus ipilimumab. The receptor was isolated from a human donor with non-small cell lung cancer who had a partial response to radiotherapy plus ipilimumab. The chain uses TRBV28 and TRBJ1-2; the match to TRBD1 covers 8 bases. For the CDR3, the DNA is TGTGCCAGCTCGGGACAGGACTATGGCTACACCTTC. Translating it yields CASSGQDYGYTF.